This passage covers 17 T cell receptor beta chains from one sample sequenced in a study of blood T cell repertoires in COVID-19. Produced via immunoSEQ multiplex PCR; TCRdb's table is partial and in-frame only. The sample includes a few hundred thousand clones, approximately 91% of them seen just once. The sample was PBMCs or T cells enriched from blood (not recorded which). The receptor set was obtained from a woman aged 60-75 years who had recovered from COVID-19.

The chain links TRBV7-2 to TRBJ2-1; D is possibly TRBD2 (7 bases). The V end was cut by 0 bases, the J end by 6 bases, with 12 bases between. The germline CDR1 and CDR2 sequences are SGHTA and FQGNSA. The CDR3 sequence is 15 residues long. CDR3: CASSLAGGRVNEQFF. The CDR3 DNA is TGTGCCAGCAGCTTAGCGGGGGGGCGGGTCAATGAGCAGTTCTTC.

This clone was detected once. V usage is TRBV7-9 and J usage is TRBJ2-3; D gene unclear. V lost 2 bases and J lost 5, with 11 bases in between. The germline CDR1 and CDR2 sequences are SEHNR and FQNEAQ (reference sequence). The length of the CDR3 is 14 residues. This CDR3 is CASSLFGTQDTQYF. CDR3 nucleotides: TGTGCCAGCAGCTTATTTGGTACACAAGATACGCAGTATTTT.

This rearrangement joins TRBV7-8 to TRBJ2-5; D is unclear. The V end was cut by 0 bases, the J end by 5 bases, with 10 bases between. CDR3 size: 14 residues. CDR1 is SGHVS, CDR2 FQNEAQ, per germline. The CDR3 sequence is CASSLAALPETQYF. The CDR3 nucleotides are TGTGCCAGCAGCTTAGCGGCTCTGCCGGAGACCCAGTACTTC.

V gene TRBV11-2 combines with J gene TRBJ2-7, with D uncertain. The CDR3 runs 11 residues. Germline V gene lookup returns CDR1 SGHAT and CDR2 FQNNGV. The V end was cut by 3 bases, the J end by 5 bases, with 5 bases between. The CDR3 protein is CASSLSNEQYF. In DNA form, the CDR3 reads TGTGCCAGCAGCTTGTCAAACGAGCAGTACTTC.

The DNA of the CDR3 is TGTGCCAGCAGTGAGAGTGTGGCGGATAACTATGGCTACACCTTC. Its protein is CASSESVADNYGYTF. J is TRBJ1-2 and V is TRBV2; D uncertain. The germline V gene has CDR1 SNHLY and CDR2 FYNNEI. This CDR3 contains 15 residues. V gave up 3 bases and J gave up 1 base, with 12 bases separating them.

This chain connects TRBV10-3 to TRBJ1-1, with 8 bases matching TRBD1. CDR1 is ENHRY, CDR2 SYGVKD, per germline. Losses at the gene ends were 9 bases for V and 2 bases for J; bases not matched to a gene: 8. This CDR3 is built from 14 residues. The CDR3 protein is CAIKTGGENTEAFF. The DNA of the CDR3 is TGTGCCATTAAAACAGGGGGAGAAAACACTGAAGCTTTCTTT.

The CDR3 sequence: CASSEARQGSYEQYF. CDR3 coding DNA: TGCGCCAGCAGCGAAGCCCGACAGGGCTCCTACGAGCAGTACTTC. The chain employs TRBV4-1 and TRBJ2-7; 7 bases fit TRBD1. The CDR3 is 15 residues long. The J segment lost 0 bases and the V segment lost 5 bases, leaving 7 bases of the junction unmatched. Germline lookup yields CDR1 MGHRA and CDR2 YSYEKL.

V gene TRBV10-1 combines with J gene TRBJ2-1; TRBD2 agrees at 8 bases. V gave up 0 bases and J gave up 5 bases; unmatched junction bases: 6. This CDR3 contains 16 residues. The V gene's germline CDR1 is WNHNN and CDR2 SYGVQD (reference sequence). The CDR3 DNA reads as TGCGCCAGCAGTGAGTCAGGCGGGGGGCCCGACAATGAGCAGTTCTTC. Translation: CASSESGGGPDNEQFF.

This clone showed up many times. The J gene is TRBJ2-7, the V gene TRBV5-1; no firm D call. This CDR3 region has 13 residues. Germline CDR1 is SGHRS and CDR2 is YFSETQ. Trimming pared 0 bases from V and 2 bases from J, leaving 6 bases between. CDR3 amino acids: CASSLVSAYEQYF. The CDR3, as DNA: TGCGCCAGCAGCTTGGTATCCGCCTACGAGCAGTACTTC.

The V call is TRBV4-2, the J call TRBJ2-2; 10 bases match TRBD2. V lost 0 bases to trimming and J lost 5 bases; unmatched junction nucleotides: 9. This CDR3 is built from 18 residues. CDR1 and CDR2 from the germline V gene are LGHNA and YNFKEQ. CDR3 bases: TGTGCCAGCAGCCAAGAGAGGAGCGGGGGGGCAGGGACCGGGGAGCTGTTTTTT. The encoded protein is CASSQERSGGAGTGELFF.

The chain combines TRBV2 with TRBJ2-7; 10 bases map to TRBD2. This CDR3 comprises 14 residues. The germline gives CDR1 SNHLY, CDR2 FYNNEI. V lost 7 bases to trimming and J lost 1 base; unmatched junction nucleotides: 4. CDR3 loop: CASTLAGGSYEQYF. The DNA of the CDR3 is TGTGCCAGCACCTTAGCGGGGGGTTCCTACGAGCAGTACTTC.

This rearrangement joins TRBV19 to TRBJ2-1; 12 positions match TRBD2. This CDR3 is 19 amino acids long. V dropped 6 bases and J dropped 10; count of bases not matched to a gene: 22. CDR1 LNHDA and CDR2 SQIVND come from the germline V gene (reference sequence). CDR3 sequence (DNA): TGTGCCAGTAGCTCGACAGGGTCTTTACTAGCGGGGGGCCGGGGGGAGCAGTTCTTC. It is translated as CASSSTGSLLAGGRGEQFF.

CDR3 sequence (DNA): TGTGCCAGCAGTTCTGAGGGGACAGGGGGGGGAAAACTGTTTTTT. Its translation is CASSSEGTGGGKLFF. V is TRBV6-5 and J is TRBJ1-4; 11 positions agree with TRBD1. CDR3 size: 15 residues. Germline loops: CDR1 MNHEY, CDR2 SVGAGI. After removal of 4 bases from V and 10 bases from J, the junction contained 8 bases not matched to a gene.

The J gene is TRBJ1-1, the V gene TRBV3-1 (or the pseudogene TRBV3-2), with D possibly being TRBD1 (6 bases). The CDR3 sequence is 15 residues long. V shed 0 bases and J shed 7 bases, with 15 bases lying between them. Looked up from germline, CDR1 is LGHDT and CDR2 is YNNKEL (reference sequence). The CDR3 DNA follows: TGTGCCAGCAGCCAAGATCTGGGGGGGGCCCGTGAAGCTTTCTTT. This gives the protein CASSQDLGGAREAFF.

This sequence joins TRBV5-8 and TRBJ1-2; D not certain. CDR1 SGHTS and CDR2 YDEGEE come from the germline V gene. V was pared by 4 bases and J by 4 bases, with 14 bases between. CDR3 length: 14 residues. The CDR3 region is CASSRREVIYGYTF. CDR3 nucleotide sequence: TGTGCCAGCAGCCGACGCGAGGTGATCTATGGCTACACCTTC.

This clone was found a few times. The V gene is TRBV12-3 or TRBV12-4, the J gene TRBJ1-2; 8 bases map to TRBD1. This CDR3 contains 13 residues. J lost 13 bases, V lost 6 bases, and 13 bases had no gene match. The CDR3: CASRPPGQEAVTF. In DNA form, the CDR3 reads TGTGCCAGCAGGCCTCCGGGACAGGAGGCGGTCACCTTC.

The chain recombines TRBV5-6 with TRBJ1-3; 8 bases are a match to TRBD1. Germline V CDR1 and CDR2: SGHDT, YYEEEE. The CDR3 has 15 amino acids. V dropped 2 bases and J dropped 4; count of bases not matched to a gene: 5. DNA of the CDR3: TGTGCCAGCAGCTTCCAGGGGGCGCAAGGAAACACCATATATTTT. Amino acids: CASSFQGAQGNTIYF.